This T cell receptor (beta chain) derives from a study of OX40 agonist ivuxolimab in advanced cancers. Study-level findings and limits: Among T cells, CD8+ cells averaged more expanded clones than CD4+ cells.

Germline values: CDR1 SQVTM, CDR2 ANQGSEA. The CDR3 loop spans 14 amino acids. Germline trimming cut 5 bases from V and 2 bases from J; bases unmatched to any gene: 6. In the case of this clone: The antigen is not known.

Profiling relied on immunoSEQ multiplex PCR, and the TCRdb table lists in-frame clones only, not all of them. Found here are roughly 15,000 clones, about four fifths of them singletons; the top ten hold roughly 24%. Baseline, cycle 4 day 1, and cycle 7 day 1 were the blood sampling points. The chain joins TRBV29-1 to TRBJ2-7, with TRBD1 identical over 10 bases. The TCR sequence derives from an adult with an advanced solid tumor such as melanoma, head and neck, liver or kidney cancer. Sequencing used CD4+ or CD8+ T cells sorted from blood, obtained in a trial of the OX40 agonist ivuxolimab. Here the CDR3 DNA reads TGCAGCGTTCCCGGGACAGGGGACCCCTACGAGCAGTACTTC. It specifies CSVPGTGDPYEQYF.